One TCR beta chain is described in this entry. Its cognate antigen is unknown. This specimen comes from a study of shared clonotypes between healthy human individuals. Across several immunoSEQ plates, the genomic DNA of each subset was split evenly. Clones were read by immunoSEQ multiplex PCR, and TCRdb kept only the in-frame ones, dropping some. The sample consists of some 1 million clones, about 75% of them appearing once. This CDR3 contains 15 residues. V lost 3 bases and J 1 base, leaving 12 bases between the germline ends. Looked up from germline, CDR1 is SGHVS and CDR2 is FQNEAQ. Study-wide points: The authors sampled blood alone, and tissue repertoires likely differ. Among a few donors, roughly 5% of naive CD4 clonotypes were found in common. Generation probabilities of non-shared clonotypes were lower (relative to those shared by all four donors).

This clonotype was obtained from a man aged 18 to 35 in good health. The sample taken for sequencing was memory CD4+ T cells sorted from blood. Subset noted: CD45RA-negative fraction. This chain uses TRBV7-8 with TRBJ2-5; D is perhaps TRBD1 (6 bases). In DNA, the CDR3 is TGTGCCAGCAGCTTTGCACAGGGCGGCCAAGAGACCCAGTACTTC. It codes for CASSFAQGGQETQYF.